This T cell receptor beta chain was recovered during a study of T-cell reconstitution after alpha-beta-depleted transplantation in children. The authors prepared the TCRbeta library with unique molecular identifiers. TCRdb re-derived calls from the PCR reads in MiXCR, one entry per CDR3 protein. The table lists approximately 200,000 distinct CDR3 sequences, 13% to 15% of them singletons. Germline V gene sequence: CDR1 MDHEN, CDR2 SYDVKM. Trimming pared 3 bases from V and 4 bases from J, leaving 12 bases between. The CDR3 consists of 14 residues. V usage is TRBV28 and J usage is TRBJ1-2; D uncertain. The sample consisted of PBMCs from the stem cell graft donor, taken from the stem cell graft. This sequence originates from a human donor who donated a stem cell graft to a child with acute lymphoblastic leukemia. CDR3 sequence: CASSFGGKPYGYTF. The DNA of the CDR3 is TGTGCCAGCAGTTTTGGAGGGAAACCCTATGGCTACACCTTC.